This TCR beta chain was profiled in a study of blood T cell repertoires in COVID-19. Cohorts were based on clinical histories the participants reported. With regard to this clone: At one end the junction does not follow the germline gene, possibly because of a read error.

In germline, CDR1 is SGHRS, CDR2 YFSETQ. This CDR3 is 15 amino acids long. The protocol was immunoSEQ multiplex PCR, while the TCRdb copy is restricted to in-frame clones and leaves out a portion. The sample carries some 300,000 clones, roughly 90% recorded once. This chain links TRBV5-1 with TRBJ1-1; TRBD1 might be the D (5 bases). This TCR was recovered from a woman aged 30 to 39 who had recovered from COVID-19. The sequenced material came from PBMCs or T cells enriched from blood (not recorded which). The CDR3 spells CASSLGVRVKTEAFF. As DNA, the CDR3 is TGCGCCAGCAGCTTGGGGGTCAGGGTGAAGACTGAAGCTTTCTTT.